The clone carrying this T cell receptor beta chain was counted between two and nine times. The sample is drawn from a study of human T cells and chemical hapten exposure. Overall study: Patch tests containing 0.01% DPC, applied to the upper back, were read at 6 days.

Time point meaning: patch test 3, about 24 weeks after DPC sensitization. The treatment was: therapeutic diphenylcyclopropenone sensitization with weekly scalp DPC. Individual cDNA molecules each carried unique molecular identifiers attached by the library. Each CDR3 protein is one row after TCRdb ran MiXCR on the RACE reads. The sample has 150,000 to 200,000 distinct CDR3 sequences; roughly 25% are singletons. V was pared by 2 bases and J by 7 bases, with 5 bases of the junction left unmatched. The length of the CDR3 is 15 residues. Germline lookup yields CDR1 SGDLS and CDR2 YYNGEE. Sample: whole blood, taken in connection with sensitization to the hapten diphenylcyclopropenone (DPC). This receptor was obtained from a woman aged 18 to 35 with alopecia areata. Some clones in this sample may be carry-over from other donors' samples. V is TRBV9 and J is TRBJ2-1; TRBD2 aligns across 11 bases. CDR3 sequence (DNA): TGTGCCAGCAGCGTGTCCGGGACTAGCGGAAATGAGCAGTTCTTC. This codes for CASSVSGTSGNEQFF.